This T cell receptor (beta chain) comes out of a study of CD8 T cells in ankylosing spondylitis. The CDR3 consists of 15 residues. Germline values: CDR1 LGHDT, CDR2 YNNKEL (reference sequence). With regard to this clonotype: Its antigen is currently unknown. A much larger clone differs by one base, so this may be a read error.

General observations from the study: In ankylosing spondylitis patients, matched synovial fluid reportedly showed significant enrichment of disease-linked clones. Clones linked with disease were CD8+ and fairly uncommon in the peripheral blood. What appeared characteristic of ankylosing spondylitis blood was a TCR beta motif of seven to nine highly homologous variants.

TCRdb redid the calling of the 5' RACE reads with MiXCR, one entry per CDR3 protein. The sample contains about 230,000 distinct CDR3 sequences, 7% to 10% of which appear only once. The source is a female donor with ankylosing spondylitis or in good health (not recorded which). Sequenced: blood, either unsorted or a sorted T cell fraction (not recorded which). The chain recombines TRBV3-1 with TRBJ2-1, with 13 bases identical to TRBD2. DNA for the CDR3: TGTGCCACCAGCCAAGGACTAGCGGGAGATAATGAGCAGTTCTTC. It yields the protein CATSQGLAGDNEQFF.